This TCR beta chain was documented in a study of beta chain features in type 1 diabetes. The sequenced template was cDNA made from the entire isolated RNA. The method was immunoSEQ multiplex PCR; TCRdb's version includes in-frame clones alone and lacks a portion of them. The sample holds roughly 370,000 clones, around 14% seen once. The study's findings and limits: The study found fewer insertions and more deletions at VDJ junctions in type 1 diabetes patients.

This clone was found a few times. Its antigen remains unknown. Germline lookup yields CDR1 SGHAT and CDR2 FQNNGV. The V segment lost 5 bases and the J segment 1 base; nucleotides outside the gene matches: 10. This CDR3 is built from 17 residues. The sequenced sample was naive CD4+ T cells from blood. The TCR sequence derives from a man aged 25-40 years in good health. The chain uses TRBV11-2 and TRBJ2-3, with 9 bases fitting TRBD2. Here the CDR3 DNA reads TGTGCCAGCAGCCCCCCCGGGGTAGCGGGAGGCACAGATACGCAGTATTTT. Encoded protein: CASSPPGVAGGTDTQYF.